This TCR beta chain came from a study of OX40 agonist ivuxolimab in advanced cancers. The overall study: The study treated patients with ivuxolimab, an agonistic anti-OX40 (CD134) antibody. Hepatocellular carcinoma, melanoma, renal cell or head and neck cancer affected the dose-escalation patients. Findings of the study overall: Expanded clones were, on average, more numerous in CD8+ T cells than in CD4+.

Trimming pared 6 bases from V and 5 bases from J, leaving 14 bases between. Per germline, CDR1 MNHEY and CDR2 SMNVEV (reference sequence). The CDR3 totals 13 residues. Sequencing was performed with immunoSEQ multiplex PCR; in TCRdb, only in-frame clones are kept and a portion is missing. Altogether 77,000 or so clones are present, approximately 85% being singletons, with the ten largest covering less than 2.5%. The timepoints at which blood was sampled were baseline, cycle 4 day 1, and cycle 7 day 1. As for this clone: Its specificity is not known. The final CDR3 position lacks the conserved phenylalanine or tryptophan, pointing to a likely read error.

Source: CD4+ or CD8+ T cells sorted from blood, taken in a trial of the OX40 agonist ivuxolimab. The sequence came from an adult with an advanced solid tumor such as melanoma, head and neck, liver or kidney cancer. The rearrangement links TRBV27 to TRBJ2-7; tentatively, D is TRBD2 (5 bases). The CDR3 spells CASSPGVGHEQYL. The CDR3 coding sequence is TGTGCCAGCAGCCCCGGGGTCGGGCACGAGCAGTACCTC.